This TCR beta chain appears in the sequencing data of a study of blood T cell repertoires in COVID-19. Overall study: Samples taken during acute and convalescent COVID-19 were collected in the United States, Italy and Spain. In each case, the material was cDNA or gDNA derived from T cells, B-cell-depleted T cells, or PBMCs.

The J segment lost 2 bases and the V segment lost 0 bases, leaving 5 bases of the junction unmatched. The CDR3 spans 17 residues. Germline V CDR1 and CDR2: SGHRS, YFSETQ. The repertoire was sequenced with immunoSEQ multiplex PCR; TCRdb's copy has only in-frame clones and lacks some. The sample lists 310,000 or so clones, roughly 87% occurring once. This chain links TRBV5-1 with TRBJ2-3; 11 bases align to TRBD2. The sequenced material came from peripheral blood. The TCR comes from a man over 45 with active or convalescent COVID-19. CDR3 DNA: TGCGCCAGCAGCTTGGATAGCGGGAGGGCAATCACAGATACGCAGTATTTT. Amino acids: CASSLDSGRAITDTQYF.